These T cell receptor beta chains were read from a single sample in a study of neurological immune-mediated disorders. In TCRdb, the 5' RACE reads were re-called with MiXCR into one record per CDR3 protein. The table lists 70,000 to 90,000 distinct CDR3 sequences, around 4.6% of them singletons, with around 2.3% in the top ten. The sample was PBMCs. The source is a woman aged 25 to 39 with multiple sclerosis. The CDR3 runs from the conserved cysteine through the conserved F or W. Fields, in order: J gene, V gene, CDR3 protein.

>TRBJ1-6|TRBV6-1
CASRYNSWVNSPLHF
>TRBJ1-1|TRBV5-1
CASSSRTDYTEAFF
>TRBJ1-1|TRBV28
CASSPDYQQASTEAFF
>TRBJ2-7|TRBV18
CASSPHRDYEQYF
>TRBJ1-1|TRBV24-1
CATNTGPPQDEAFF
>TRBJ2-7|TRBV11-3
CASSLDHQGEQYF
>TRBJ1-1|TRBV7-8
CASAGQGSWSEAFF
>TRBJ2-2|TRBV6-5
CASSYHHPGTGGITGELFF
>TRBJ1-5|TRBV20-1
CSARAQRGLGGNQPQHF
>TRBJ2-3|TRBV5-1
CASSLGQSTDTQYF
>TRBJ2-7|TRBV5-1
CASSLEQSYEQYF
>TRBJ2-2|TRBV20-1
CSASTGGTSISGELFF
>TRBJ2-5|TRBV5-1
CASSSGQGRETQYF
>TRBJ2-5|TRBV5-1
CASRTGFGETQYF
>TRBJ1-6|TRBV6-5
CASSARRMRNSPLHF
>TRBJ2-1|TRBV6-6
CASSSGLAGYNEQFF
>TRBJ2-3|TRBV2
CASSELGAGGDTQYF
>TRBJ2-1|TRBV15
CATSRGGTVSYNEQFF
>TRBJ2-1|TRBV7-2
CASSLDPSGYNEQFF
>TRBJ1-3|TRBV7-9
CATWTGASGNTIYF
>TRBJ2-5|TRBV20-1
CSAGRQGAGETQYF
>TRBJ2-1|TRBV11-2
CASSFGSYNEQFF
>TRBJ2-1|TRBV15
CATSRDGRQFF
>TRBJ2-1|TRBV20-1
CSAAGTSGYNEQFF
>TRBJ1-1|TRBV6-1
CASRDPLEAFF
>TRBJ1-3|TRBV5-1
CASSLGQTGNTIYF
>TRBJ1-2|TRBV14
CASSPGQGVIYGYTF
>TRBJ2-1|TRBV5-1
CASSLALTGVGNEQFF
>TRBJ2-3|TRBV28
CASSSLTAASSTDTQYF
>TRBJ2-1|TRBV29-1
CSTDGTSGYNEQFF
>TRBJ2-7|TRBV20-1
CSASPLDRILQEQYF
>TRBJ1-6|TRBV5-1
CASSHGNRVKDSPLHF
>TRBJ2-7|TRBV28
CASSLLASGSHEQYF
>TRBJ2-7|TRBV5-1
CASSWDSGTSGSTYEQYF
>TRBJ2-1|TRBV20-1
CSARDSGSYNEQFF
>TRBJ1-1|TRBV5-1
CASSFQVGTEAFF
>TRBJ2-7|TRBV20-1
CSASQPERGRSYEQYF
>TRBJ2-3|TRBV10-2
CASSEDSSGRGDTQYF
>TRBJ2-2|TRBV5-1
CASSLRDQNTGELFF
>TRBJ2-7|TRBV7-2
CASSLDSYYEQYF
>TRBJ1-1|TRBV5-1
CASSPDLNTEAFF
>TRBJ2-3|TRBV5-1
CASSRGLVGSTDTQYF
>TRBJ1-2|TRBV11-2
CASSSDIHYGYTF
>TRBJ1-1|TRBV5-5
CASDFGTNTEAFF